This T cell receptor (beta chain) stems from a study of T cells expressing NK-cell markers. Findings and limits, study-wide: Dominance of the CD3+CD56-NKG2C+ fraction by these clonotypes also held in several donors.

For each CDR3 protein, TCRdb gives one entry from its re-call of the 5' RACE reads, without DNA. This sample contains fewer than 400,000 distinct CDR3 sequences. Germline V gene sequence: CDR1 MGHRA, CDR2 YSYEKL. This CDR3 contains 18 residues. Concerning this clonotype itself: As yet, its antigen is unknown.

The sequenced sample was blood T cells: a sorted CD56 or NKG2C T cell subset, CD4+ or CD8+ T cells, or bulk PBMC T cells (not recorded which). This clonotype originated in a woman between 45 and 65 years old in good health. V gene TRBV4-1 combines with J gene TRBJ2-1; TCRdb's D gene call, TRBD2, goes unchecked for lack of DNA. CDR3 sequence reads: CASSHALTRRAGANEQFF.